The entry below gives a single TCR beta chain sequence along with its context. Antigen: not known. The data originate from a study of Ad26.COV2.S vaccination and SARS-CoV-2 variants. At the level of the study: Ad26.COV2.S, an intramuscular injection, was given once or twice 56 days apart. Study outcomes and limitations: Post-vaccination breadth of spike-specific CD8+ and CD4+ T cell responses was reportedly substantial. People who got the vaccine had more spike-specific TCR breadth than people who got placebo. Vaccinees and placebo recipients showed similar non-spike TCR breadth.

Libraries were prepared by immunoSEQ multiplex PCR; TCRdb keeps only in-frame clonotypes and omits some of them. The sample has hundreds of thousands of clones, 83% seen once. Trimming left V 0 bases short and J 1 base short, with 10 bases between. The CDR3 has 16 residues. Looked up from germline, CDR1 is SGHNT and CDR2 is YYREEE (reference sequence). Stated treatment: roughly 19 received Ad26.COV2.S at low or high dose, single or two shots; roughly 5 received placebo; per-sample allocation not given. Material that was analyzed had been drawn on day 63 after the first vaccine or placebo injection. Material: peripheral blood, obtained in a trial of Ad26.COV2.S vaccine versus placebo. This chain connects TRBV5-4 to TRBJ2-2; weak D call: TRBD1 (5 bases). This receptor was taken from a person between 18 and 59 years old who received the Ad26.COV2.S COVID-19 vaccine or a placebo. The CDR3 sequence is CASSLGQGLNTGELFF. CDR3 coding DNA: TGTGCCAGCAGCTTGGGGCAGGGATTGAACACCGGGGAGCTGTTTTTT.